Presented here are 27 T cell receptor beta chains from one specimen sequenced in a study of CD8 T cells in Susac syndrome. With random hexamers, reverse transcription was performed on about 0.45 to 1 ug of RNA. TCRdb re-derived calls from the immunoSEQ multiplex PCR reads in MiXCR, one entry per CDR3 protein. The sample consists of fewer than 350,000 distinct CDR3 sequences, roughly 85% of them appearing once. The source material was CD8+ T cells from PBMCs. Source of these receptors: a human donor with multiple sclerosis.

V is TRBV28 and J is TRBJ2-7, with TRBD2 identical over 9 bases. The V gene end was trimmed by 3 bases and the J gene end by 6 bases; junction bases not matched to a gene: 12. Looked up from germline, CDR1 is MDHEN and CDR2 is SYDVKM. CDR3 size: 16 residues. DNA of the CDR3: TGTGCCAGCAGTTTTAGACTAGCGGTGAAGGCCGGCGAGCAGTACTTC. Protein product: CASSFRLAVKAGEQYF.

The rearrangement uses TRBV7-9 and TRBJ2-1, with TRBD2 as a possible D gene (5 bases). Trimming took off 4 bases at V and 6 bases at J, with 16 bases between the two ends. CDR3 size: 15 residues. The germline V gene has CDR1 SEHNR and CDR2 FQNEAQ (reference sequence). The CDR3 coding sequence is TGTGCCAGCAGCTCTACACTAACACGGGGCAATGAGCAGTTCTTC. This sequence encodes CASSSTLTRGNEQFF. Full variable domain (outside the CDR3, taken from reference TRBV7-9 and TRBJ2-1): DTGVSQNPRHKITKRGQNVTFRCDPISEHNRLYWYRQTLGQGPEFLTYFQNEAQLEKSRLLSDRFSAERPKGSFSTLEIQRTEQGDSAMYLCASSSTLTRGNEQFFGPGTRLTVL.

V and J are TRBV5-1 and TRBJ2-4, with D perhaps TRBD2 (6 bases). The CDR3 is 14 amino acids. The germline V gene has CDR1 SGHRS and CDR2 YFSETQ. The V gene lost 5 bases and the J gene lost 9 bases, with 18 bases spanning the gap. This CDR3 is CASSTEWRDPIQYF. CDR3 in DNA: TGCGCCAGCAGTACTGAGTGGAGGGATCCCATTCAGTACTTC.

CDR3 sequence reads: CASRLKAGFSDEQYF. The CDR3 nucleotides read TGTGCCAGCAGATTGAAAGCCGGGTTTTCCGACGAGCAGTACTTC. V is TRBV6-2 or TRBV6-3 and J is TRBJ2-7, with unresolved D. The CDR3 spans 15 residues. The V end lost 6 bases, the J end lost 5 bases, and 20 bases lay between the germline ends. Germline values: CDR1 MNHEY, CDR2 SVGEGT.

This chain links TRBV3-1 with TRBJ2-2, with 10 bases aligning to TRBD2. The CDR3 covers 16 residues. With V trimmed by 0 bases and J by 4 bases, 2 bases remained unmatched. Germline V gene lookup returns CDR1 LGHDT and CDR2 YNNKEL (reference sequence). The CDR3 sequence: CASSQDLAGATGELFF. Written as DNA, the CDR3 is TGTGCCAGCAGCCAAGACCTAGCGGGGGCCACCGGGGAGCTGTTTTTT.

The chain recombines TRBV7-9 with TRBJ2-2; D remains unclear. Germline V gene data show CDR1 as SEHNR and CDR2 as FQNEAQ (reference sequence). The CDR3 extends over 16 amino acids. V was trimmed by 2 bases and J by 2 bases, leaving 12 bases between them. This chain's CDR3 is CASSLLVTLNTGELFF. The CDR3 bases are TGTGCCAGCAGCTTATTGGTGACTTTAAACACCGGGGAGCTGTTTTTT.

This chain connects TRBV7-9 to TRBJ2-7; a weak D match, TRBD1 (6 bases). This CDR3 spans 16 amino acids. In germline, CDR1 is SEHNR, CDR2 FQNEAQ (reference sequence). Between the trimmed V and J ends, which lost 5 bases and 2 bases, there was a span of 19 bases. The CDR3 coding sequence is TGTGCCAGCAGCCCAGGACAGATACCCTACACCTACGAGCAGTACTTC. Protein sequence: CASSPGQIPYTYEQYF.

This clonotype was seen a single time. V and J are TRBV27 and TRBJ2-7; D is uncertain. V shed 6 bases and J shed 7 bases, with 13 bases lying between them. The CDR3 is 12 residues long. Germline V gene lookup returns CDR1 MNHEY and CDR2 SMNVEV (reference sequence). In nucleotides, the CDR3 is TGTGCCAGCAGCCATTCTCGTAATGAGCAGTACTTC. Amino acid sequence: CASSHSRNEQYF.

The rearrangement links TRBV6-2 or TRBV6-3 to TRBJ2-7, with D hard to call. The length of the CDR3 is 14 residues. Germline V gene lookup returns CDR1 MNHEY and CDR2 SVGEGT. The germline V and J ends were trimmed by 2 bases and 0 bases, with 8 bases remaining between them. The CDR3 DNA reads TGTGCCAGCAGTTACGGAGACGGCTCCTACGAGCAGTACTTC. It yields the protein CASSYGDGSYEQYF.

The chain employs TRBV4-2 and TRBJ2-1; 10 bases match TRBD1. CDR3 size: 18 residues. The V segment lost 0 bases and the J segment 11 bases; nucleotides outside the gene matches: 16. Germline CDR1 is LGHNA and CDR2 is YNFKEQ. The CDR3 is CASSQDPTWTGGVLQQFF. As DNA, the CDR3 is TGTGCCAGCAGCCAAGACCCAACATGGACAGGGGGGGTATTGCAGCAGTTCTTC.

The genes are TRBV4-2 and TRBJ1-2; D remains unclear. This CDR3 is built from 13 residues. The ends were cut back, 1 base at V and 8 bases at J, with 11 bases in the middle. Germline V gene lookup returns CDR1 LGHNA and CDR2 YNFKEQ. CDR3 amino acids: CASSQGTAFGYTF. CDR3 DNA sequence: TGTGCCAGCAGCCAAGGGACGGCTTTCGGCTACACCTTC.

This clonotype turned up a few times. The CDR3 here is CASSQDLWGGEETQYF. Here the CDR3 DNA reads TGCGCCAGCAGCCAAGATCTCTGGGGGGGGGAGGAGACCCAGTACTTC. The chain combines TRBV4-3 with TRBJ2-5, with 7 positions matching TRBD2. V dropped 0 bases and J dropped 5; count of bases not matched to a gene: 9. The CDR3 has 16 residues. Germline V gene data show CDR1 as LGHNA and CDR2 as YSLEER.

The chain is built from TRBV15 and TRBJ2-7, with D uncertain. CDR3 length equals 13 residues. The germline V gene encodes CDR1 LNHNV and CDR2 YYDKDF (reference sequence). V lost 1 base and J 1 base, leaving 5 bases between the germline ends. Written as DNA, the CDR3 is TGTGCCACCAGCAGAGGAAGTTCCTACGAGCAGTACTTC. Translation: CATSRGSSYEQYF.

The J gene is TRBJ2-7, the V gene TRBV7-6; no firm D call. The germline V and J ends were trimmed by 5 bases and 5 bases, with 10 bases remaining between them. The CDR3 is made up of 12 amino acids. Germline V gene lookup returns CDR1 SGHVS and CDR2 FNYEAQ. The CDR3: CASSVDWNEQYF. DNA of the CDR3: TGTGCCAGCAGCGTAGACTGGAACGAGCAGTACTTC.

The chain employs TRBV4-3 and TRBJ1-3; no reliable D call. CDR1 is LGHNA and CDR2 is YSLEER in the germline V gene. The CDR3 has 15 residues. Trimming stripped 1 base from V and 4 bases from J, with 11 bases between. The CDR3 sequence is CASSQGSYPGNTIYF. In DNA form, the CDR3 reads TGCGCCAGCAGCCAAGGAAGCTACCCGGGAAACACCATATATTTT.

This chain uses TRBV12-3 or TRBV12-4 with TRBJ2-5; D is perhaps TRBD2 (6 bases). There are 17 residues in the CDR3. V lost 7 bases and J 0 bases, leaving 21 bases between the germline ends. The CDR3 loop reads CASTLGSSGWNQETQYF. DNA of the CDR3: TGTGCCAGCACATTAGGGAGCAGCGGGTGGAACCAAGAGACCCAGTACTTC.

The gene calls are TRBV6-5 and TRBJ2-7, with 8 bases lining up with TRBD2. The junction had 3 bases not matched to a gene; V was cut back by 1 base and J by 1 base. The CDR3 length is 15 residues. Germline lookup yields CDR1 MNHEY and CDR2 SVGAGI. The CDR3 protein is CASSYFPGGSYEQYF. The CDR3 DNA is TGTGCCAGCAGTTACTTCCCGGGAGGGTCCTACGAGCAGTACTTC.

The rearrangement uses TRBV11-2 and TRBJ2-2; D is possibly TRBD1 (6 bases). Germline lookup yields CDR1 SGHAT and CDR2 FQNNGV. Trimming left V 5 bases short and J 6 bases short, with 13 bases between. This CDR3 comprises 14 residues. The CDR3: CASSLRGNAGELFF. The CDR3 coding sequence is TGTGCCAGCAGCCTTAGGGGGAATGCCGGGGAGCTGTTTTTT.

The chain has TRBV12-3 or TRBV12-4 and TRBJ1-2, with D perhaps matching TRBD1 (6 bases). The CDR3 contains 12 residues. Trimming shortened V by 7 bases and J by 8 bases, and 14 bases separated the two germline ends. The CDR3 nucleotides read TGTGCCAGCACTTCAGGGGAGAGGGGCTACACCTTC. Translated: CASTSGERGYTF.

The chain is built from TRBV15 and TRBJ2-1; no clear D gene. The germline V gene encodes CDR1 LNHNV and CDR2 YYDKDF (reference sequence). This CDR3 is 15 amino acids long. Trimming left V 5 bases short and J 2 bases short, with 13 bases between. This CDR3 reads CATSLLTDPYNEQFF. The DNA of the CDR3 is TGTGCCACCAGCCTATTAACGGACCCCTACAATGAGCAGTTCTTC.

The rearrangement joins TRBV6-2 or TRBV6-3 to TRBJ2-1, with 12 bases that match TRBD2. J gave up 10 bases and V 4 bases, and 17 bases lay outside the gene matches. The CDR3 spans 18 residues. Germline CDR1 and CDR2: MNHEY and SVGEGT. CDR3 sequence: CASSSLTLRTSGKGEQFF. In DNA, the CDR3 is TGTGCCAGCAGTTCCCTCACCCTCCGGACTAGCGGGAAGGGGGAGCAGTTCTTC.

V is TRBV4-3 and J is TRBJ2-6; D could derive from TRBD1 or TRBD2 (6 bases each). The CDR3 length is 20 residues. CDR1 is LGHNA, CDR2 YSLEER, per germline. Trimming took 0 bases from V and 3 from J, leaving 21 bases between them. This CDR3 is CASSQDIGGGSFSGANVLTF. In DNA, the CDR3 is TGCGCCAGCAGCCAAGACATCGGAGGGGGATCCTTCAGTGGGGCCAACGTCCTGACTTTC.

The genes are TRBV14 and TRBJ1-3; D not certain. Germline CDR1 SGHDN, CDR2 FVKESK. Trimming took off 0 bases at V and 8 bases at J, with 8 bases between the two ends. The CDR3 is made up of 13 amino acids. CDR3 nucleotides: TGTGCCAGCAGCCAAGAGCACGACTACACCATATATTTT. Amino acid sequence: CASSQEHDYTIYF.

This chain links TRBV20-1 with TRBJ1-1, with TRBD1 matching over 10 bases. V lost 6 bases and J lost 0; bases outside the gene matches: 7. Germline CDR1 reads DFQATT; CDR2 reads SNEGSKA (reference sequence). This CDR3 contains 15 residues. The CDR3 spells CSATGTGVMNTEAFF. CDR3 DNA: TGCAGTGCCACCGGGACAGGGGTCATGAACACTGAAGCTTTCTTT.

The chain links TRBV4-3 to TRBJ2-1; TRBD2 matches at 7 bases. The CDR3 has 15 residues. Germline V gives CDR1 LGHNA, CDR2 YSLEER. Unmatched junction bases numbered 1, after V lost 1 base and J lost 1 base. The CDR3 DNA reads TGCGCCAGCAGCCAAGCGGGAGGTTCCTACAATGAGCAGTTCTTC. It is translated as CASSQAGGSYNEQFF.

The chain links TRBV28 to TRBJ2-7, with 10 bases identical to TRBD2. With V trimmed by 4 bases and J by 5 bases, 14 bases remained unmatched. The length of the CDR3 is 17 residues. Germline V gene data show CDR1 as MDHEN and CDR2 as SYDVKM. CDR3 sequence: CASSSGLGSGRMDEQYF. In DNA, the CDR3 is TGTGCCAGCAGTTCGGGCTTGGGTAGCGGGAGGATGGACGAGCAGTACTTC. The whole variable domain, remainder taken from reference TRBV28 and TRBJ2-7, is DVKVTQSSRYLVKRTGEKVFLECVQDMDHENMFWYRQDPGLGLRLIYFSYDVKMKEKGDIPEGYSVSREKKERFSLILESASTNQTSMYLCASSSGLGSGRMDEQYFGPGTRLTVT.

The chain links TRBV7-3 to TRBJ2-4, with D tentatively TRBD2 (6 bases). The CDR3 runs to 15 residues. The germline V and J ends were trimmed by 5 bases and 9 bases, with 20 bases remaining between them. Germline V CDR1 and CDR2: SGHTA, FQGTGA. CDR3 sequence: CASSPGGASDSIQYF. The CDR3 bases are TGTGCCAGCAGCCCCGGTGGGGCTAGCGACAGCATTCAGTACTTC.